This entry features one T cell receptor beta chain sequence. As yet, its antigen is unknown. The data were obtained in a study of post-analysis software for immune sequencing data. In the study overall: Some patients lacked subtype; others had relapsing-remitting, secondary progressive or progressive-relapsing disease.

Overall study results and limits: Comparison of patients with controls showed about 5 TRBV segments more frequent in patients, TRBV5-6, TRBV5-1 and TRBV20-1 among them.

Unique molecular identifiers were present in the TCR beta cDNA libraries. Yield was about 500,000 cDNA molecules from 1 to 10 million T cells. TCRdb re-called the PCR reads through MiXCR, storing one row per CDR3 protein. The table includes 750,000 to 950,000 distinct CDR3 sequences, just over 45% detected once. V lost 6 bases, J lost 12 bases, and 23 bases lay in between. Germline CDR1 MNHEY, CDR2 SMNVEV (reference sequence). The CDR3 is 15 amino acids. Sequencing was done on a sample of blood. The receptor's source is a girl aged 10 to 17 with multiple sclerosis. V gene TRBV27 combines with J gene TRBJ1-4; D is unresolved. DNA of the CDR3: TGTGCCAGCAGCTCACTTGTGGCAGGTGGAAGGGAACTGTTTTTT. It is translated as CASSSLVAGGRELFF.